The 22 T cell receptor beta chains in this list originate from one sample, sequenced in a study of Graves' ophthalmopathy and Graves' hyperthyroidism. TCR beta CDR3 amplification used RNA transcripts. HTBI primers were used in a first-round RT-PCR, which preceded a second-round multiplex PCR. One entry per CDR3 protein results from TCRdb running MiXCR on the multiplex PCR reads. Of 300,000 to 400,000 distinct CDR3 sequences in the sample, roughly 17% were seen once. Sequenced sample: peripheral blood. The origin of the receptors is an adult man with Graves' ophthalmopathy.

At least ten counts were recorded for this clonotype. The rearrangement joins TRBV10-3 to TRBJ2-7; 9 nucleotides match TRBD1. CDR3 length: 14 amino acids. The germline V gene has CDR1 ENHRY and CDR2 SYGVKD. The junction had 5 bases not matched to a gene; V was cut back by 6 bases and J by 2 bases. CDR3 loop: CAIRAGTGTYEQYF. The CDR3 DNA follows: TGTGCCATCAGGGCCGGGACAGGGACCTACGAGCAGTACTTC.

This clonotype was seen many times. Germline and junction disagree at one end, which may indicate a read error. This chain uses TRBV6-1 with TRBJ1-1; tentatively, D is TRBD1 (6 bases). The germline V gene has CDR1 MNHNS and CDR2 SASEGT. This CDR3 has 13 residues. The CDR3 sequence: CVSSEQGYTEAFF. The CDR3 DNA reads TGTGTCAGCAGTGAACAGGGTTACACTGAAGCTTTCTTT.

This clonotype was seen ten or more times. J is TRBJ1-5 and V is TRBV12-3 or TRBV12-4; D is unresolved. V lost 3 bases and J lost 3, with 12 bases in between. There are 15 residues in the CDR3. The CDR3 spells CASSLGSGPNQPQHF. CDR3 sequence (DNA): TGTGCCAGCAGTTTGGGCAGCGGCCCCAATCAGCCCCAGCATTTT.

This clonotype was picked up many times. This sequence joins TRBV30 and TRBJ1-1; D is unresolved. Germline V gene sequence: CDR1 GTSNPN, CDR2 SVGIG (reference sequence). The V and J ends lost 4 bases and 0 bases respectively, with 3 bases between them. The CDR3 is 11 amino acids. The CDR3 nucleotides are TGTGCCTGGACCGTGAACACTGAAGCTTTCTTT. It yields the protein CAWTVNTEAFF. Based on the CDR3 plus reference TRBV30 and TRBJ1-1, the full variable domain is SQTIHQWPATLVQPVGSPLSLECTVEGTSNPNLYWYRQAAGRGLQLLFYSVGIGQISSEVPQNLSASRPQDRQFILSSKKLLLSDSGFYLCAWTVNTEAFFGQGTRLTVV.

In its sample, this clonotype was seen a few times. The chain links TRBV30 to TRBJ2-3, with D hard to call. V was cut by 5 bases and J by 4 bases, with 16 bases left in between. The CDR3 is 14 residues long. The V gene's germline CDR1 is GTSNPN and CDR2 SVGIG (reference sequence). CDR3 sequence reads: CAWGNLGFADTQYF. The DNA for the CDR3 is TGTGCCTGGGGAAATTTGGGTTTTGCAGATACGCAGTATTTT.

At least ten counts were recorded for this clonotype. The chain couples TRBV2 to TRBJ2-5; 7 bases agree with TRBD2. V was clipped by 4 bases and J by 4 bases; unmatched bases: 9. CDR1 and CDR2 from the germline V gene are SNHLY and FYNNEI. This CDR3 is built from 15 residues. The CDR3 is CASSVTKGGVETQYF. CDR3 bases: TGTGCCAGCAGTGTAACCAAGGGAGGGGTAGAGACCCAGTACTTC.

The chain carries TRBV29-1 and TRBJ2-3; D unclear. The CDR3 is made up of 15 amino acids. Germline V gene sequence: CDR1 SQVTM, CDR2 ANQGSEA. V was clipped by 6 bases and J by 2 bases, with 18 bases between them. In DNA, the CDR3 is TGCAGCGTCCTATCGGAAGTGGGGTCCACAGATACGCAGTATTTT. This sequence encodes CSVLSEVGSTDTQYF.

There are many counts of this clonotype. The rearrangement joins TRBV2 to TRBJ1-1; 8 nucleotides line up with TRBD1. CDR3 length: 16 residues. Germline assignment: CDR1 SNHLY and CDR2 FYNNEI. Trimming cost V 6 bases and J 1 base; bases outside gene matches: 10. The CDR3 sequence is CASRGPGGMTNTEAFF. The CDR3, as DNA: TGTGCCAGCAGGGGGCCAGGGGGCATGACGAACACTGAAGCTTTCTTT.

Comments on this clonotype: This could be a read error, since a much larger clone is one nucleotide away. The gene calls are TRBV4-2 and TRBJ1-2; D not resolved. Germline CDR1 LGHNA, CDR2 YNFKEQ. This CDR3 comprises 17 residues. The CDR3 DNA reads as TGTACCAGCAGCCAATCTGACGGATCCGCATTAGATTATGGCTACACCTTC. Its translation is CTSSQSDGSALDYGYTF.

This clonotype was recorded many times. The chain combines TRBV2 with TRBJ1-2; D gene uncertain. Germline assignment: CDR1 SNHLY and CDR2 FYNNEI. V lost 2 bases to trimming and J lost 4 bases, with 14 bases between them. There are 15 residues in the CDR3. This CDR3 is CASSEIGRQPYGYTF. CDR3 sequence (DNA): TGTGCCAGCAGTGAAATTGGGCGGCAGCCCTATGGCTACACCTTC.

Many counts were recorded for this clonotype. The chain uses TRBV28 and TRBJ1-5; 9 bases agree with TRBD1. CDR3 length equals 16 residues. CDR1 is MDHEN and CDR2 is SYDVKM in the germline V gene. The V gene end was trimmed by 7 bases and the J gene end by 3 bases; junction bases not matched to a gene: 10. CDR3 bases: TGTGCCAGCACCTCCGGGACAGGGTTCCACAATCAGCCCCAGCATTTT. Residues: CASTSGTGFHNQPQHF.

This clonotype occurred many times. The chain joins TRBV18 to TRBJ1-5; D not resolved. The V and J ends lost 1 base and 4 bases respectively, with 5 bases between them. The CDR3 loop spans 13 amino acids. Germline CDR1 and CDR2: KGHSH and LQKENI. CDR3 in DNA: TGTGCCAGCTCACCACGGAAAAATCAGCCCCAGCATTTT. Encoded protein: CASSPRKNQPQHF.

This clonotype was seen at least ten times. The V gene is TRBV2, the J gene TRBJ1-5, with D perhaps matching TRBD1 (5 bases). Between the trimmed V and J ends, which lost 4 bases and 2 bases, there was a span of 9 bases. This CDR3 is built from 14 residues. Germline lookup yields CDR1 SNHLY and CDR2 FYNNEI. In DNA form, the CDR3 reads TGTGCCAGCAGTGTGTTGGGGGGCAATCAGCCCCAGCATTTT. Protein sequence: CASSVLGGNQPQHF.

Many counts were recorded for this clonotype. V gene TRBV19 combines with J gene TRBJ2-2; 8 nucleotides line up with TRBD1. The V gene end was trimmed by 7 bases and the J gene end by 5 bases; junction bases not matched to a gene: 6. The CDR3 consists of 14 residues. Per the germline V gene, CDR1 is LNHDA and CDR2 is SQIVND (reference sequence). The DNA of the CDR3 is TGTGCCAGTATCTCAGGGGGCTTGACCGGGGAGCTGTTTTTT. Residues: CASISGGLTGELFF. Variable domain in full (rest from reference TRBV19 and TRBJ2-2): DGGITQSPKYLFRKEGQNVTLSCEQNLNHDAMYWYRQDPGQGLRLIYYSQIVNDFQKGDIAEGYSVSREKKESFPLTVTSAQKNPTAFYLCASISGGLTGELFFGEGSRLTVL.

In this sample, this clonotype turned up many times. The chain couples TRBV20-1 to TRBJ2-5, with TRBD2 identical over 10 bases. This CDR3 region has 15 residues. CDR1 is DFQATT and CDR2 is SNEGSKA in the germline V gene (reference sequence). J gave up 3 bases and V 2 bases, and 6 bases lay outside the gene matches. CDR3 loop: CSARSPLAGEETQYF. The CDR3 DNA sequence: TGCAGTGCTAGATCCCCTCTAGCGGGAGAAGAGACCCAGTACTTC.

This clonotype was recorded at least ten times. This chain connects TRBV12-3 or TRBV12-4 to TRBJ2-3, with TRBD1 matching 7 bases. V lost 5 bases, J lost 1 base, and 9 bases stayed unmatched. CDR3 size: 16 residues. The CDR3 coding sequence is TGTGCCAGCAGTCCGACACAGGGGCGAGGCACAGATACGCAGTATTTT. This sequence encodes CASSPTQGRGTDTQYF.

V usage is TRBV12-3 or TRBV12-4 and J usage is TRBJ1-1; D remains unclear. V was clipped by 6 bases and J by 6 bases, with 8 bases between them. This CDR3 has 11 residues. The CDR3 bases are TGTGCCAGCAGGTCGCGGGCTGAAGCTTTCTTT. Translating gives CASRSRAEAFF.

The sample holds many counts of this clonotype. The V call is TRBV9, the J call TRBJ1-6, with D unclear. Deletions cut 0 bases from V and 5 bases from J, with 9 bases between. CDR3 length equals 15 residues. CDR1 is SGDLS and CDR2 is YYNGEE in the germline V gene. The CDR3 coding sequence is TGTGCCAGCAGCGTAGATCTCCAACATAATTCACCCCTCCACTTT. Amino acid sequence: CASSVDLQHNSPLHF.

The sample holds many counts of this clonotype. CDR3 amino acids: CASSQVWAEYRGSLGQPQHF. In nucleotides, the CDR3 is TGCGCCAGCAGCCAAGTTTGGGCCGAGTACAGGGGATCTCTAGGTCAGCCCCAGCATTTT. The rearrangement uses TRBV4-3 and TRBJ1-5, with 7 bases identical to TRBD1. This CDR3 comprises 20 residues. V was pared by 1 base and J by 6 bases, with 21 bases of the junction left unmatched. Germline loops: CDR1 LGHNA, CDR2 YSLEER.

The chain recombines TRBV6-1 with TRBJ1-2, with D maybe TRBD1 (6 bases). The germline gives CDR1 MNHNS, CDR2 SASEGT. There are 14 residues in the CDR3. V lost 7 bases, J lost 4 bases, and 16 bases lay in between. This chain's CDR3 is CASTDRGQPYGYTF. The CDR3 bases are TGTGCCAGCACCGACCGAGGACAGCCCTATGGCTACACCTTC.

This clonotype occurred many times. CDR3 protein: CATSRDGGNYGYTF. The CDR3 nucleotides are TGTGCCACCAGCAGAGATGGGGGGAACTATGGCTACACCTTC. This chain uses TRBV15 with TRBJ1-2, with D possibly TRBD1 on 5 matching bases. CDR3 length: 14 amino acids. Germline CDR1 reads LNHNV; CDR2 reads YYDKDF (reference sequence). Trimming took 0 bases from V and 2 from J, leaving 7 bases between them.

This clonotype came up many times. This chain connects TRBV7-2 to TRBJ2-7; D unresolved. Trimming took 5 bases from V and 2 from J, leaving 13 bases between them. This CDR3 is 14 amino acids long. CDR1 is SGHTA and CDR2 is FQGNSA in the germline V gene. This chain's CDR3 is CASSEASPTYEQYF. The CDR3 DNA follows: TGTGCCAGCAGCGAAGCCAGTCCCACCTACGAGCAGTACTTC.